This TCR beta chain is drawn from a study of identifying expanded T cells in peripheral blood. The assay was immunoSEQ multiplex PCR, and TCRdb's table has in-frame clones only and misses some. This sample has more than 65,000 clones, with about 88% found just once. CDR3 length: 14 residues. The germline gives CDR1 MDHEN, CDR2 SYDVKM. The V gene end was trimmed by 2 bases and the J gene end by 3 bases; junction bases not matched to a gene: 3. Sequenced sample: blood. The chain carries TRBV28 and TRBJ2-7; 8 bases fit TRBD1. The TCR was taken from a person aged 18 to 70 in good health. The CDR3 DNA reads TGTGCCAGCAGTTTAGCAGGGGGCTTCTACGAGCAGTACTTC. Translation gives CASSLAGGFYEQYF.